This T cell receptor beta chain was profiled in a study of OX40 agonist ivuxolimab in advanced cancers. For the wider study: Ivuxolimab, which targeted the costimulatory receptor OX40 (CD134), was an agonistic, fully human IgG2 monoclonal antibody. Intravenous ivuxolimab was administered to patients every 2 weeks at six dose levels: 0.01, 0.1, 0.3, 1.5, 3 and 10 mg/kg. Of the approximately 50 dose-escalation patients, hepatocellular carcinoma was present in roughly 19, melanoma in roughly 15, renal cell carcinoma in 9 and head and neck cancer in 9. A male proportion of about 79% and a mean age of about 60 years, ranging from 23 to 79, were recorded for the dose-escalation cohort. Patients were allowed to have had prior anti-PD-1, anti-PD-L1 or anti-CTLA-4 therapy, and roughly 40% of the dose-escalation patients had been treated with checkpoint inhibitors. Partial responses occurred in three dose-escalation patients: two with cutaneous melanoma and one with hepatocellular carcinoma. The purpose of peripheral TCRbeta sequencing was to test whether ivuxolimab changed TCR sequence diversity and led to clonal T-cell expansion. The paper covers the monotherapy dose-escalation part of the phase I ivuxolimab trial, which included N = 52 patients. General findings and caveats noted by the study authors: After ivuxolimab, expanded clones were on average more numerous among CD8+ T cells than among CD4+ T cells. In the 0.1-3.0 mg/kg groups, partial responders were among the patients with the lowest normalized peripheral clonal expansion, particularly in CD8+ T cells. Antigen specificity was not determined for the clonally expanded peripheral T cells. Clonal expansion of both CD4+ and CD8+ blood T cells was observed from baseline to week 6 at doses 0.1 to 3.0 mg/kg. Low levels of normalized T-cell clonal expansion were also shown by some nonresponding patients.

Patients with autoimmune disease history or receiving systemic immunosuppression were excluded from the trial. Peripheral blood for TCR sequencing was collected from all dose cohorts at baseline, on cycle 4 day 1, and on cycle 7 day 1. Samples came from an open-label, multicenter, first-in-human phase I dose-escalation trial of ivuxolimab. Adults with locally advanced or metastatic melanoma, renal cell carcinoma, hepatocellular carcinoma or head and neck squamous cell carcinoma were enrolled in the trial. CD4+ and CD8+ T cells were sorted separately from peripheral blood before TCR sequencing. Inclusive of the bounding cysteine and phenylalanine, the CDR3 is 17 residues long. Just the 51-base CDR3 DNA is kept, in frame starting at base 1. The germline V gene (reference sequence) yields SEHNR for CDR1 and FQNEAQ for CDR2. V loses 4 bases at its end and J loses 5 bases; junction bases beyond the gene matches: 15.

Remarks on this clone: Its recognized antigen is unknown. No much larger clone is present one base from it, and per-base qualities are unavailable.

Genomic DNA was isolated from the sorted cells so that the TCRbeta CDR3 region could be sequenced. The immunoSEQ Assay was used for sequencing of TCRbeta CDR3 regions. TCRdb's version of the immuneACCESS table is confined to in-frame rearrangements and falls short of the full clone set. An unresolved V gene accounts for under half of the shortfall where checked; the remainder is of unknown origin. The sample table holds about 73,000 clones, of which approximately 92% were seen once. Of the sample, roughly 9.7% is held by the ten largest clones. The rearranged chain carries TRBV7-9 and TRBJ2-5; 8 of the junction bases match TRBD2. The TCR originated in an adult with an advanced solid tumor such as melanoma, head and neck, liver or kidney cancer. The input for sequencing was CD4+ or CD8+ T cells sorted from blood, taken in a trial of the OX40 agonist ivuxolimab. The nucleotide sequence reads TGTGCCAGCAGCTCATGGGGGATAGCGGGGAGGTTTGAGACCCAGTACTTC. It translates as CASSSWGIAGRFETQYF.